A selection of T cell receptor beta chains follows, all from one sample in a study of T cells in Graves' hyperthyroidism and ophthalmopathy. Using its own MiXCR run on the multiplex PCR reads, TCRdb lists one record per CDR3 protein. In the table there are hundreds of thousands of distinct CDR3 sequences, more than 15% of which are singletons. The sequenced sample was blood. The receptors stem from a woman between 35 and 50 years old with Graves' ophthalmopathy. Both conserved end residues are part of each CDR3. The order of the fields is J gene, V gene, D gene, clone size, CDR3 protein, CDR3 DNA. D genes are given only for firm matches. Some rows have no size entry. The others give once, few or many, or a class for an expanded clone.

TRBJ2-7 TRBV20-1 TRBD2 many CSAQSGGVGEQYF TGCAGTGCTCAGAGCGGGGGGGTGGGGGAGCAGTACTTC
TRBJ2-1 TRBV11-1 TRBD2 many CASSLPGTSGSNEQFF TGTGCCAGCAGCTTGCCCGGGACTAGCGGGTCCAATGAGCAGTTCTTC
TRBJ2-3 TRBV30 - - CAWSRTADTQYF TGTGCCTGGAGTCGGACAGCAGATACGCAGTATTTT
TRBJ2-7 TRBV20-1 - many CSARDHGGTSYEQYF TGCAGTGCTAGAGATCACGGGGGTACGTCCTACGAGCAGTACTTC
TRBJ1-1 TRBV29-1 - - CALRGNREAFF TGCGCGCTGCGGGGTAACCGGGAAGCTTTCTTT
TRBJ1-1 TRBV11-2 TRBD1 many CASSLVAQGALRNTEAFF TGTGCCAGCAGCCTCGTGGCACAGGGGGCCTTGAGGAACACTGAAGCTTTCTTT
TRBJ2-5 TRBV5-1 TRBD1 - CASSPSTGYETQYF TGCGCCAGCAGCCCGTCGACAGGGTACGAGACCCAGTACTTC
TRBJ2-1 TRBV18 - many CASSPQDSSLNEQFF TGTGCCAGCTCACCGCAGGATTCTTCACTCAATGAGCAGTTCTTC
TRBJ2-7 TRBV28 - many CASTSDGYEQYF TGTGCCAGCACCTCGGACGGCTACGAGCAGTACTTC
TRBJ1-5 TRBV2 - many CASSVYGRSNQPQHF TGTGCCAGCAGTGTGTACGGACGGAGCAATCAGCCCCAGCATTTT
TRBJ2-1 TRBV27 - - CASSPKPQKNNEQFF TGTGCCAGCAGTCCCAAACCCCAGAAAAACAATGAGCAGTTCTTC
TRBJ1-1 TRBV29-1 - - CSVAGSALSNTEAFF TGCAGCGTTGCGGGCAGTGCCTTATCGAACACTGAAGCTTTCTTT
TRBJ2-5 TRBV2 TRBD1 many CASAARRGTGSETQYF TGTGCCAGCGCGGCCAGGAGAGGGACAGGTTCGGAGACCCAGTACTTC
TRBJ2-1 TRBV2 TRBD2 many CASSDLAGVFGQFF TGTGCCAGCAGTGATTTAGCGGGAGTATTTGGGCAGTTCTTC
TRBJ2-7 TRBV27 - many CASTGDFGSSEQYF TGTGCCAGCACGGGGGACTTCGGGTCGAGCGAGCAGTACTTC
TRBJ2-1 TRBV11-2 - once CASSQPGTHNEQFF TGTGCCAGCAGCCAACCCGGGACTCACAATGAGCAGTTCTTC
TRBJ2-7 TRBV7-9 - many CASSLTGEKPQYF TGTGCCAGCAGCTTAACCGGAGAGAAACCGCAGTACTTC
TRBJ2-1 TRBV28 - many CASSPPGVRSYNEQFF TGTGCCAGCAGTCCTCCGGGCGTCCGCTCCTACAATGAGCAGTTCTTC
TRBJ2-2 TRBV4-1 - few CASSHYQGSGELFF TGCGCCAGCAGCCATTATCAGGGTTCCGGGGAGCTGTTTTTT
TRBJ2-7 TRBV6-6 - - CASSYRQARYEQYF TGTGCCAGCAGTTACCGGCAGGCGCGCTACGAGCAGTACTTC
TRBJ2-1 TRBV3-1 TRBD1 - CASSRTGKSHEQFF TGTGCCAGCAGCCGGACAGGGAAAAGCCATGAGCAGTTCTTC
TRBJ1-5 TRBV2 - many CASSTGLTSNQPQHF TGTGCCAGCAGTACAGGGTTGACTAGCAATCAGCCCCAGCATTTT
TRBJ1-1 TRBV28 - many CASSQQVGTEAFF TGTGCCAGCAGCCAACAGGTGGGCACTGAAGCTTTCTTT
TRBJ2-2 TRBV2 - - CASSYFRAGELFF TGTGCCAGCAGTTATTTCAGAGCCGGGGAGCTGTTTTTT
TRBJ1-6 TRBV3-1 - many CASSHSDRGNSPLHF TGTGCCAGCAGCCACTCGGACCGTGGGAATTCACCCCTCCACTTT
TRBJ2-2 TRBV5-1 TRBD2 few CASSGAGTSGVNTGELFF TGCGCCAGCAGCGGCGCCGGGACTAGCGGAGTGAACACCGGGGAGCTGTTTTTT
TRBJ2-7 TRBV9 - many CASKPRVGYEQYF TGTGCCAGCAAACCCAGGGTGGGCTACGAGCAGTACTTC